This passage covers 2 T cell receptor beta chains from one sample sequenced in a study of neurological immune-mediated disorders. TCRdb reprocessed the 5' RACE reads with MiXCR, giving one entry per CDR3 protein. Of about 66,000 distinct CDR3 sequences detected, 4.5% appear once; the ten largest clones hold about 6.9%. Source material: PBMCs. The receptors originated from a man aged 25-40 years with multiple sclerosis.

This clonotype was seen ten or more times. The chain couples TRBV5-1 to TRBJ1-1; a weak D match, TRBD1 (6 bases). The CDR3 has 14 amino acids. CDR1 is SGHRS and CDR2 is YFSETQ in the germline V gene. V dropped 0 bases and J dropped 4 bases, with 10 bases sitting between them. CDR3 bases: TGCGCCAGCAGCTTGGGAAGGGGGATCACTGAAGCTTTCTTT. Amino acids: CASSLGRGITEAFF. Using reference TRBV5-1 and TRBJ1-1 for the parts outside the CDR3, the full variable domain is KAGVTQTPRYLIKTRGQQVTLSCSPISGHRSVSWYQQTPGQGLQFLFEYFSETQRNKGNFPGRFSGRQFSNSRSEMNVSTLELGDSALYLCASSLGRGITEAFFGQGTRLTVV.

As concerns this clonotype: Mismatch with germline at one junction end may stem from a read error. This chain uses TRBV4-1 with TRBJ1-5; unclear D gene. Germline V gene sequence: CDR1 MGHRA, CDR2 YSYEKL. CDR3 size: 12 residues. CDR3 loop: CASSHPPGPQNF. DNA of the CDR3: TGCGCCAGCAGCCACCCACCTGGGCCCCAGAATTTT.